Listed below are T cell receptor beta chains from one sample, sequenced in a study of CD4 T cells in relation to SARS-CoV-2 and coronaviruses. TCRdb keeps only in-frame clones here, not all; method: immunoSEQ multiplex PCR. This sample has around 56,000 clones, with roughly 90% found just once. Input material: memory CD4+ T cells from PBMCs. The origin of the receptors is a human donor in good health. CDR3s include the opening cysteine and the closing phenylalanine or tryptophan. The D gene is left open where the match is weak. The size of a clone is reported for some rows only, either as once, few or many, or as a class for expanded clones.

>TRBJ2-5|TRBV29-1|NA|NA
CSVGGGQGWPQYF
TGCAGCGTTGGGGGTGGGCAGGGCTGGCCCCAGTACTTC
>TRBJ1-2|TRBV7-8|NA|NA
CASSLADRLNYGYTF
TGTGCCAGCAGCTTAGCCGATAGACTTAACTATGGCTACACCTTC
>TRBJ2-7|TRBV5-5|TRBD1|NA
CASSWREQGANEQYF
TGTGCCAGCAGCTGGAGAGAACAGGGGGCCAACGAGCAGTACTTC
>TRBJ2-5|TRBV25-1|NA|NA
CASSPTPEQETQYF
TGTGCCAGCAGTCCCACACCGGAACAAGAGACCCAGTACTTC
>TRBJ2-7|TRBV18|NA|NA
CASSPQMGGQYF
TGTGCCAGCTCACCACAAATGGGGGGCCAGTACTTC
>TRBJ2-2|TRBV2|NA|NA
CASKPPGNTGELFF
TGTGCCAGCAAGCCGCCGGGGAACACCGGGGAGCTGTTTTTT
>TRBJ2-5|TRBV6-5|NA|NA
CASSSAGFLETQYF
TGTGCCAGCAGCTCCGCAGGGTTCTTGGAGACCCAGTACTTC
>TRBJ1-4|TRBV4-1|NA|NA
CASSQEQKTVPPNEKLFF
TGCGCCAGCAGCCAAGAGCAGAAGACAGTTCCTCCTAATGAAAAACTGTTTTTT
>TRBJ1-2|TRBV6-5|NA|once
CASRGTTDGYTF
TGTGCCAGTAGGGGGACAACGGATGGCTACACCTTC
>TRBJ1-2|TRBV10-3|NA|NA
CAISQESNYGYTF
TGTGCCATCAGTCAGGAATCTAACTATGGCTACACCTTC